The 15 T cell receptor beta chains given below trace back to one sample, sequenced in a study of blood T cell repertoires in COVID-19. Clones were read by immunoSEQ multiplex PCR, and TCRdb kept only the in-frame ones, dropping some. Of under 200,000 clones detected, around four fifths appear once; the ten largest clones hold roughly 2.8%. What was sequenced was peripheral blood. Receptor source: a man aged 65-85 years with acute or convalescent COVID-19.

This clone was counted between two and nine times. This chain's CDR3 is CASSLSTGFSGNTIYF. CDR3 sequence (DNA): TGTGCCAGCAGCTTATCAACAGGGTTCTCTGGAAACACCATATATTTT. J is TRBJ1-3 and V is TRBV7-9; weak D call: TRBD1 (6 bases). V shed 2 bases and J shed 0 bases, with 11 bases lying between them. Germline values: CDR1 SEHNR, CDR2 FQNEAQ (reference sequence). The CDR3 length is 16 residues. Combining the CDR3 with reference TRBV7-9 and TRBJ1-3 gives the whole variable domain DTGVSQNPRHKITKRGQNVTFRCDPISEHNRLYWYRQTLGQGPEFLTYFQNEAQLEKSRLLSDRFSAERPKGSFSTLEIQRTEQGDSAMYLCASSLSTGFSGNTIYFGEGSWLTVV.

V and J are TRBV2 and TRBJ1-1, with 10 bases matching TRBD1. The length of the CDR3 is 14 residues. CDR1 is SNHLY, CDR2 FYNNEI, per germline. V lost 7 bases to trimming and J lost 7 bases; unmatched junction nucleotides: 9. The CDR3 spells CASTQGQGIGEAFF. In DNA, the CDR3 is TGTGCCAGCACCCAGGGACAGGGGATCGGTGAAGCTTTCTTT. Supplemented by reference TRBV2 and TRBJ1-1, the full variable domain reads EPEVTQTPSHQVTQMGQEVILRCVPISNHLYFYWYRQILGQKVEFLVSFYNNEISEKSEIFDDQFSVERPDGSNFTLKIRSTKLEDSAMYFCASTQGQGIGEAFFGQGTRLTVV.

The V and J genes are TRBV12-5 and TRBJ2-5; possibly TRBD2 for D (6 bases). V was cut by 1 base and J by 5 bases, with 11 bases left in between. Germline V CDR1 and CDR2: LGHNT, FRNRAP. The CDR3 is made up of 14 amino acids. The DNA of the CDR3 is TGTGCTAGTGGTTTGGACGGGACTCTTGAGACCCAGTACTTC. It specifies CASGLDGTLETQYF.

The chain has TRBV5-1 and TRBJ1-1, with D possibly matching TRBD1 (6 bases). Per the germline V gene, CDR1 is SGHRS and CDR2 is YFSETQ. V was trimmed by 3 bases and J by 2 bases, leaving 11 bases between them. The CDR3 has 14 amino acids. Here the CDR3 reads CASSSGQTNTEAFF. CDR3 DNA: TGCGCCAGCAGCTCAGGACAGACCAACACTGAAGCTTTCTTT.

This sequence joins TRBV27 and TRBJ1-6; 9 positions agree with TRBD1. Germline CDR1 and CDR2: MNHEY and SMNVEV (reference sequence). The CDR3 sequence is 15 residues long. J gave up 9 bases and V 5 bases, and 8 bases lay outside the gene matches. DNA of the CDR3: TGTGCCAGCAGTACTCTAGGGACAGGGACTTCACCCCTCCACTTT. Translation: CASSTLGTGTSPLHF.

J is TRBJ1-2 and V is TRBV19, with unresolved D. The V and J ends lost 3 bases and 1 base respectively, with 9 bases between them. Germline-derived CDR1 and CDR2 are LNHDA and SQIVND (reference sequence). The CDR3 is 14 amino acids. The CDR3 loop reads CASSISQVNYGYTF. DNA of the CDR3: TGTGCCAGTAGTATCTCTCAGGTTAACTATGGCTACACCTTC.

In its sample, this clone was seen a few times. This chain links TRBV5-4 with TRBJ1-2; tentative D call: TRBD1 (5 bases). CDR3 length: 15 residues. Between the trimmed V and J ends, which lost 0 bases and 4 bases, there was a span of 13 bases. The germline V gene encodes CDR1 SGHNT and CDR2 YYREEE (reference sequence). The CDR3 DNA sequence: TGTGCCAGCAGCTTGGCGGCTTCCACAGGCTATGGCTACACCTTC. Protein product: CASSLAASTGYGYTF.

V is TRBV5-1 and J is TRBJ2-4; possibly TRBD1 for D (5 bases). The germline CDR1 and CDR2 sequences are SGHRS and YFSETQ. Trimming removed 0 bases at V and 9 bases at J, with 10 bases between. This CDR3 is 13 amino acids long. DNA of the CDR3: TGCGCCAGCAGCTTGGGACAGAATGGCATTCAGTACTTC. Amino acid sequence: CASSLGQNGIQYF.

The V call is TRBV27, the J call TRBJ2-4, with 7 bases matching TRBD1. Losses at the gene ends were 4 bases for V and 0 bases for J; bases not matched to a gene: 12. The CDR3 is 18 amino acids. Germline-derived CDR1 and CDR2 are MNHEY and SMNVEV (reference sequence). CDR3 residues: CASSSWTGQQGAKNIQYF. The CDR3 region has the DNA TGTGCCAGCAGTTCGTGGACAGGCCAACAAGGAGCCAAAAACATTCAGTACTTC.

The chain is built from TRBV4-1 and TRBJ2-5; TRBD1 agrees at 9 bases. The CDR3 runs to 15 residues. Germline assignment: CDR1 MGHRA and CDR2 YSYEKL. With 1 base clipped from V and 5 bases from J, the junction kept 5 bases outside the gene matches. The CDR3: CASSQVGQGRETQYF. CDR3 DNA: TGCGCCAGCAGCCAAGTGGGACAGGGAAGGGAGACCCAGTACTTC.

The gene calls are TRBV3-1 (or the pseudogene TRBV3-2) and TRBJ1-1, with TRBD1 matching over 8 bases. This CDR3 region has 16 residues. The germline gives CDR1 LGHDT, CDR2 YNNKEL (reference sequence). Trimming at V came to 1 base and at J to 6 bases, leaving 10 bases not matched to a gene. The CDR3 sequence is CASSQGLRTGRSEAFF. The CDR3 DNA follows: TGTGCCAGCAGCCAAGGGCTCCGGACAGGGCGTTCTGAAGCTTTCTTT.

The chain employs TRBV14 and TRBJ1-6, with D hard to call. There are 14 residues in the CDR3. The ends were cut back, 0 bases at V and 7 bases at J, with 7 bases in the middle. Germline CDR1 and CDR2: SGHDN and FVKESK. CDR3 sequence reads: CASSQESANSPLHF. The DNA of the CDR3 is TGTGCCAGCAGCCAAGAATCCGCGAATTCACCCCTCCACTTT.

J is TRBJ2-7 and V is TRBV9; maybe TRBD1 (5 bases). The V end lost 0 bases, the J end lost 3 bases, and 7 bases lay between the germline ends. The CDR3 runs to 13 residues. CDR1 SGDLS and CDR2 YYNGEE come from the germline V gene. CDR3 nucleotides: TGTGCCAGCAGCGTAGTAGACAGCTACGAGCAGTACTTC. It specifies CASSVVDSYEQYF. Looking up the rest from reference TRBV9 and TRBJ2-7 gives the full variable domain: DSGVTQTPKHLITATGQRVTLRCSPRSGDLSVYWYQQSLDQGLQFLIQYYNGEERAKGNILERFSAQQFPDLHSELNLSSLELGDSALYFCASSVVDSYEQYFGPGTRLTVT.

The V gene is TRBV2, the J gene TRBJ2-1, with 9 bases aligning to TRBD1. Germline V gene sequence: CDR1 SNHLY, CDR2 FYNNEI. The ends lost 8 bases at V and 10 bases at J; junction bases unmatched: 6. CDR3 length: 12 residues. CDR3 protein: CASGLGTGEQFF. CDR3 coding DNA: TGTGCCAGCGGCCTTGGGACAGGGGAGCAGTTCTTC.

The chain is built from TRBV6-2 or TRBV6-3 and TRBJ1-5, with 7 bases that match TRBD1. Per the germline V gene, CDR1 is MNHEY and CDR2 is SVGEGT. The CDR3 covers 15 residues. Trimming cost V 2 bases and J 11 bases; bases outside gene matches: 12. The CDR3 coding sequence is TGTGCCAGCAGTTACCGGGACAGCCGGGATGGGGCCCAGCATTTT. Protein: CASSYRDSRDGAQHF.